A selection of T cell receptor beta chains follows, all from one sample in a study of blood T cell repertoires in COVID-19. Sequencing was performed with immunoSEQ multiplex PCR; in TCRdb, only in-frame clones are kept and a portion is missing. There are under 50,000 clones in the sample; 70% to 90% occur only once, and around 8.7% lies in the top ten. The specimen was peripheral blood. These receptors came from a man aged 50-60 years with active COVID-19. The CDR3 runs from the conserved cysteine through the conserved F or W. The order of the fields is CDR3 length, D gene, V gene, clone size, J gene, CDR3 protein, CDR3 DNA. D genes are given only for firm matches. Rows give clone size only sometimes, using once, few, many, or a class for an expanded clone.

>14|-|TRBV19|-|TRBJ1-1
CASSPRQINTEAFF
TGTGCCAGTAGTCCCCGACAGATAAACACTGAAGCTTTCTTT
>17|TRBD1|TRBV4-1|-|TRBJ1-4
CASSQDDATGGSEKLFF
TGCGCCAGCAGCCAAGATGATGCGACAGGGGGGAGTGAAAAACTGTTTTTT
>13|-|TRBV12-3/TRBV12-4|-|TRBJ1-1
CASSPIGSSEAFF
TGTGCCAGCAGTCCGATTGGGAGCAGTGAAGCTTTCTTT
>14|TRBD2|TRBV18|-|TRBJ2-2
CASSLSGATGELFF
TGTGCCAGCTCTCTGAGCGGGGCCACCGGGGAGCTGTTTTTT
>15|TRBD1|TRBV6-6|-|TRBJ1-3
CASSYSTGTGNTIYF
TGTGCCAGCAGTTACTCGACAGGGACTGGAAACACCATATATTTT
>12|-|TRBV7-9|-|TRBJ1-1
CASSKTVSGAFF
TGTGCCAGCAGCAAGACTGTGAGCGGAGCTTTCTTT
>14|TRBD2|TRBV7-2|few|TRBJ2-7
CASSWSPGGYEQYF
TGTGCCAGCAGCTGGTCTCCGGGAGGCTACGAGCAGTACTTC
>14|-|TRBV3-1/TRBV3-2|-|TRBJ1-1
CASSQVGGNTEAFF
TGTGCCAGCAGCCAAGTGGGAGGGAACACTGAAGCTTTCTTT
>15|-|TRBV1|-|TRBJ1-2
CTLPDFTGTEYGYTF
TGCACCCTACCAGACTTTACCGGGACAGAATATGGCTACACCTTC
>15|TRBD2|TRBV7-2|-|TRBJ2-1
CASSLASGGYNEQFF
TGTGCCAGCAGCTTAGCTAGCGGGGGGTACAATGAGCAGTTCTTC
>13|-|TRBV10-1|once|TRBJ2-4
CASSRVAKNIQYF
TGCGCCAGCAGCCGGGTAGCTAAAAACATTCAGTACTTC
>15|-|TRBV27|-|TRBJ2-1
CASSFKGGPYNEQFF
TGTGCCAGCAGTTTTAAGGGGGGGCCCTACAATGAGCAGTTCTTC
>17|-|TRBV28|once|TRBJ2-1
CASSQALIGREKNEQFF
TGTGCCAGCAGTCAGGCGCTGATCGGGAGAGAAAAAAATGAGCAGTTCTTC
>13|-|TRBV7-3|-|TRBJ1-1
CASSLTGNTEAFF
TGTGCCAGCAGCTTGACAGGGAACACTGAAGCTTTCTTT
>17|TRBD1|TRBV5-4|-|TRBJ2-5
CASSRGLGQEKQETQYF
TGTGCCAGCAGCCGGGGCCTCGGACAGGAGAAACAAGAGACCCAGTACTTC
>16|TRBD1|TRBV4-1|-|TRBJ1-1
CASSQPGTANNTEAFF
TGCGCCAGCAGCCAACCCGGGACAGCAAATAACACTGAAGCTTTCTTT
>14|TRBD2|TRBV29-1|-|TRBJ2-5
CSGRASGGPGTQYF
TGCAGCGGGAGGGCTAGCGGGGGGCCGGGGACCCAGTACTTC
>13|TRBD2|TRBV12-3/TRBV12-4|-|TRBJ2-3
CASSGLAADTQYF
TGTGCCAGCAGTGGACTAGCGGCAGATACGCAGTATTTT
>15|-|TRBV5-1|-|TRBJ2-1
CASSLDARQGNEQFF
TGCGCCAGCAGCTTAGACGCCAGGCAAGGCAATGAGCAGTTCTTC
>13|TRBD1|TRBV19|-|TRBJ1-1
CASRADRATEAFF
TGTGCCAGTAGGGCGGACAGGGCCACTGAAGCTTTCTTT
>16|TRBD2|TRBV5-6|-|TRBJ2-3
CASSPPSGGVTDTQYF
TGTGCCAGCAGCCCCCCTAGCGGGGGAGTCACAGATACGCAGTATTTT
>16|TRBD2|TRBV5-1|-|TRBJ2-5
CASSAPLAGGRETQYF
TGCGCCAGCAGCGCGCCCCTAGCGGGGGGGCGAGAGACCCAGTACTTC
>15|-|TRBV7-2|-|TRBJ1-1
CASSRGQPTNTEAFF
TGTGCCAGCAGCAGAGGACAGCCAACGAACACTGAAGCTTTCTTT
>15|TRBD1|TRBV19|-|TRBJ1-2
CASSIVGQASYGYTF
TGTGCCAGTAGTATCGTCGGACAGGCGTCCTATGGCTACACCTTC
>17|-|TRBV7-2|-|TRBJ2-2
CASSLFDSRLPTGELFF
TGTGCCAGCAGCTTATTTGACAGCCGTCTACCCACCGGGGAGCTGTTTTTT
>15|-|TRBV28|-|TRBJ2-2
CASSLMSVSTGELFF
TGTGCCAGCAGTTTGATGTCGGTTAGCACCGGGGAGCTGTTTTTT
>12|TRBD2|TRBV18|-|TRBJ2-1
CASLAGGDEQFF
TGTGCCAGTTTGGCGGGAGGCGATGAGCAGTTCTTC
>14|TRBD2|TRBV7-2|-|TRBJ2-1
CASSLGGSRNEQFF
TGTGCCAGCAGCTTAGGCGGGAGTAGGAATGAGCAGTTCTTC
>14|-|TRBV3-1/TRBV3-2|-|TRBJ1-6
CASSRSLYNSPLHF
TGTGCCAGCAGCCGAAGCCTATATAATTCACCCCTCCACTTT
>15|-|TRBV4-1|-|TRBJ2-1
CASSQTSSRGNEQFF
TGCGCCAGCAGCCAAACCTCATCACGAGGCAATGAGCAGTTCTTC
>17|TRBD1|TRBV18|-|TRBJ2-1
CASSPDRGLKSYNEQFF
TGTGCCAGCTCACCAGACAGGGGGCTGAAATCTTACAATGAGCAGTTCTTC
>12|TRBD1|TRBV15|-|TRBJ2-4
CATSGDRNIQYF
TGTGCCACCAGCGGGGACAGGAACATTCAGTACTTC
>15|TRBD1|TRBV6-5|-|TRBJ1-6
CASTTGSGGNSPLHF
TGTGCCAGCACCACGGGGTCAGGGGGCAATTCACCCCTCCACTTT
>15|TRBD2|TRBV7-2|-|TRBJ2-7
CASSLVGTSGSEQYF
TGTGCCAGCAGCTTAGTCGGGACTAGCGGATCCGAGCAGTACTTC
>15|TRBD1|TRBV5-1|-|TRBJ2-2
CASSLAGTDTGELFF
TGCGCCAGCAGCTTGGCCGGGACAGACACCGGGGAGCTGTTTTTT
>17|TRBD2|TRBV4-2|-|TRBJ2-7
CASSQDLGGTSSYEQYF
TGTGCCAGCAGCCAAGATTTGGGCGGGACTAGCTCCTACGAGCAGTACTTC
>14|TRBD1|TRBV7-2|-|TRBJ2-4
CASSSTGGANIQYF
TGTGCCAGCAGCTCAACAGGGGGCGCGAACATTCAGTACTTC
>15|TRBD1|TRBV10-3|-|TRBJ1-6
CATEGTGNSNSPLHF
TGTGCCACCGAGGGGACAGGGAATTCGAATTCACCCCTCCACTTT
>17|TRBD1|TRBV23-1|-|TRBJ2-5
CASSQSCDRGYQETQYF
TGCGCCAGCAGTCAATCTTGTGACAGGGGATACCAAGAGACCCAGTACTTC
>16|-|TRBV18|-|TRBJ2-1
CASSLNSQGSYNEQFF
TGTGCCAGCTCACTTAATTCCCAGGGGTCCTACAATGAGCAGTTCTTC
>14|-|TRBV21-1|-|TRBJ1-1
CASSMGRHYTEAFF
TGTGCCAGCTCCATGGGCAGGCATTACACTGAAGCTTTCTTT
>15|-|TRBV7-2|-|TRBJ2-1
CASSLFGQLYNEQFF
TGTGCCAGCAGCTTATTTGGACAGCTCTACAATGAGCAGTTCTTC
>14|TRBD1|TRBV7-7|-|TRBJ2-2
CASSLDRETGELFF
TGTGCCAGCAGCCTAGACAGGGAAACCGGGGAGCTGTTTTTT
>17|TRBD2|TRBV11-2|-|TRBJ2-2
CASSLPSGGSTTGELFF
TGTGCCAGCAGCCTCCCCTCCGGGGGGTCGACCACCGGGGAGCTGTTTTTT
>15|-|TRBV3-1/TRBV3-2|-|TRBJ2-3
CASSLPSGGTDTQYF
TGTGCCAGCAGCCTACCCAGCGGAGGCACAGATACGCAGTATTTT
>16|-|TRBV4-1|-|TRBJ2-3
CASSRGLGGISDTQYF
TGCGCCAGCAGCCGCGGACTAGGGGGGATTTCAGATACGCAGTATTTT
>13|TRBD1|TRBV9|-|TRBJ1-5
CASSVTGDQPQHF
TGTGCCAGCAGCGTAACAGGGGATCAGCCCCAGCATTTT
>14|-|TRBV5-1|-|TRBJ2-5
CASSLEAGGETQYF
TGCGCCAGCAGCTTGGAGGCGGGTGGAGAGACCCAGTACTTC
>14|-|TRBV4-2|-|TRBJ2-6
CASSPREGANVLTF
TGTGCCAGCAGCCCCAGGGAAGGGGCCAACGTCCTGACTTTC
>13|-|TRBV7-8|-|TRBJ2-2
CASSGLTTGELFF
TGTGCCAGCAGCGGACTAACCACCGGGGAGCTGTTTTTT
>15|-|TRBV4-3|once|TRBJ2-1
CASSQVSGIFGEQFF
TGCGCCAGCAGCCAAGTTAGCGGAATTTTCGGAGAGCAGTTCTTC
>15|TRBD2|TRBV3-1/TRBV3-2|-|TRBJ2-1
CASTRGGSSYNEQFF
TGTGCCAGCACCCGCGGGGGGAGCTCCTACAATGAGCAGTTCTTC